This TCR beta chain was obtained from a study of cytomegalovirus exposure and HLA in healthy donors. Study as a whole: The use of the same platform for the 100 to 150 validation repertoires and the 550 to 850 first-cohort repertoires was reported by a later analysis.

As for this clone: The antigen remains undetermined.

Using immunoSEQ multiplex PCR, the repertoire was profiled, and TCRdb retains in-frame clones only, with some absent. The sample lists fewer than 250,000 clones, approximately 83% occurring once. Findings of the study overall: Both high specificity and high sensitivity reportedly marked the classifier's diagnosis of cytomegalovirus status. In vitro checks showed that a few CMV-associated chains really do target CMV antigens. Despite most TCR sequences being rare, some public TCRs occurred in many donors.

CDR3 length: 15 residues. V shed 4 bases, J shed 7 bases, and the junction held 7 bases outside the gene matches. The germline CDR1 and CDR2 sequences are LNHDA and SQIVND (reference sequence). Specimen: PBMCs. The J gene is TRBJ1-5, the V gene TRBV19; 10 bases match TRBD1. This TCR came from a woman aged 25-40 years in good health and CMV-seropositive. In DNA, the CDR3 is TGTGCCAGTAGTACCTCGACAGGGGGCAGGCAGCCCCAGCATTTT. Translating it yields CASSTSTGGRQPQHF.